This T cell receptor (beta chain) was documented in a study of blood T cell repertoires in COVID-19. This CDR3 is 15 amino acids long. V lost 4 bases and J 0 bases, leaving 12 bases between the germline ends. Germline CDR1 is LGHDT and CDR2 is YNNKEL (reference sequence). As originally analysed: Estimation of nucleated cell counts was performed using reference gene primer amplification. Assay: immunoSEQ multiplex PCR; the TCRdb copy retains only in-frame clones and omits some. V, J and clone size reflect that table, while D and trimming were determined from the DNA. The data contain 300,000 to 400,000 clones, approximately 86% of them singletons.

This sequence was found in a man under 40 with COVID-19, enrolled during active disease. Sample: peripheral blood. J is TRBJ1-2 and V is TRBV3-1 (or the pseudogene TRBV3-2), with a tentative D call TRBD1 (5 bases). In nucleotides, the CDR3 is TGTGCCAGCAGCCGAGCCACAGGTACTAACTATGGCTACACCTTC. Amino acids: CASSRATGTNYGYTF.